This T cell receptor (beta chain) was retrieved from a study of metastatic and nonmetastatic thyroid tumors. Turning to the study itself: A comparison of repertoires was made across blood and tumor or nodule tissue from malignant and benign thyroid patients.

The CDR3 runs 12 residues. The germline CDR1 and CDR2 sequences are DFQATT and SNEGSKA (reference sequence). V was trimmed by 4 bases and J by 0 bases, leaving 5 bases between them. This clone has at least ten counts. Its target is not known. Nobody among the patients had been given any treatment before thyroid surgery. The study's findings and limits: Reported TCR beta diversity, measured in blood and tumor, was significantly higher for malignant thyroid tumors than for benign nodules.

In the study's own analysis: Variation in CDR3 across clinicopathological groups served as the basis for constructing a distant-metastasis classifier in papillary thyroid cancer. TCRdb re-analyzed the PCR reads through MiXCR. In this record, the V and J calls reflect TCRdb's handling and not the investigators' own analysis. The sample includes about 8,100 clones, 24% of them seen just once. Sequencing was carried out using tumor tissue. The receptor comes from a female donor with papillary thyroid cancer or a benign thyroid nodule (not recorded which). Some clones in this sample may be carry-over from other donors' samples. The genes are TRBV20-1 and TRBJ2-3; D remains ambiguous. The CDR3 bases are TGCAGTGCTAAAAGTAGCACAGATACGCAGTATTTT. Translating gives CSAKSSTDTQYF.